The 3 T cell receptor beta chains in this list originate from one sample, sequenced in a study of blood T cell repertoires in COVID-19. Assay: immunoSEQ multiplex PCR; the TCRdb copy retains only in-frame clones and omits some. Of more than 200,000 clones in the sample, around 80% were seen once. The material sequenced was peripheral blood. The receptors were gathered from a woman in her thirties or forties with active or convalescent COVID-19.

The chain has TRBV2 and TRBJ1-1; D unresolved. Looked up from germline, CDR1 is SNHLY and CDR2 is FYNNEI. The CDR3 is 15 amino acids. The V gene lost 3 bases and the J gene lost 1 base, with 12 bases spanning the gap. The CDR3 nucleotides read TGTGCCAGCAGTGAGCAACACCATCCGAACACTGAAGCTTTCTTT. It codes for CASSEQHHPNTEAFF.

CDR3 in DNA: TGCGCCAGCAGCTTCTTCTCCGGACAGGGACGGGGAGAGACCCAGTACTTC. It yields the protein CASSFFSGQGRGETQYF. The chain has TRBV5-1 and TRBJ2-5; 8 nucleotides agree with TRBD1. There are 17 residues in the CDR3. Looked up from germline, CDR1 is SGHRS and CDR2 is YFSETQ. V lost 2 bases to trimming and J lost 4 bases; unmatched junction nucleotides: 13.

In this sample, this clone turned up a few times. The chain joins TRBV29-1 to TRBJ1-2; 10 bases map to TRBD1. This CDR3 is 13 amino acids long. Germline V gives CDR1 SQVTM, CDR2 ANQGSEA. Losses at the gene ends were 3 bases for V and 6 bases for J; bases not matched to a gene: 4. The CDR3 DNA reads as TGCAGCGTTGATGGGACAGGGGCGGATGGCTACACCTTC. Translation: CSVDGTGADGYTF. Combining the CDR3 with reference TRBV29-1 and TRBJ1-2 gives the whole variable domain SAVISQKPSRDICQRGTSLTIQCQVDSQVTMMFWYRQQPGQSLTLIATANQGSEATYESGFVIDKFPISRPNLTFSTLTVSNMSPEDSSIYLCSVDGTGADGYTFGSGTRLTVV.